This TCR beta chain was identified in a study of blood T cell repertoires in COVID-19 (dated by TCRdb to about 2020). Background for the entire study: Samples from collaborators originated in the United States, Italy and Spain and spanned both the acute and convalescent phases of COVID-19. The prospective study material was composed of cDNA or gDNA derived from T cells, B-cell-depleted T cells, or PBMCs. Deeply sampled blood TCRbeta repertoires from subjects exposed to, actively infected with, or recovered from COVID-19 were included in the dataset. A freely available public database, intended as a resource for researchers studying the immune response to SARS-CoV-2, is where the repertoires were released. Samples were obtained from the ongoing ImmuneRACE study (first 160 participants) and from 1,254 subjects provided by 6 global collaborators. Sample metadata almost always included a de-identified subject ID, COVID-19 status, age in years and sex. HLA class I and class II types, where available, came from metadata supplied by the sample provider rather than from assay-based typing.

Each collaborating institution followed its own protocols to collect whole blood in K2EDTA tubes. For TCRbeta analysis, collaborators shipped samples as frozen whole blood, isolated PBMCs, or DNA extracted from either of those sample types. The immunoSEQ Assay, a bias-controlled multiplex PCR, was used to amplify TCRbeta CDR3 regions from genomic DNA. On the study's bioinformatics: Nucleated cell counts per sample were estimated from amplification of reference gene primers within the assay. To quantify the absolute abundance of each unique TCRbeta CDR3 rearrangement, sequence reads were collapsed and filtered. For each sample, productive Simpson clonality was calculated by taking the square root of Simpson's diversity index across productive rearrangements. The table was pulled from immuneACCESS by TCRdb, which kept in-frame rearrangements only. Such tables lose some clones; where checked, under half of the loss comes from unresolved V genes, and the rest has no known cause. That table supplies the V and J calls and clone size; D and trimming were determined from the DNA. Here the sample has 200,000 to 250,000 clones; roughly 90% occur a single time. Roughly 2.6% of the sample comes from the top ten.

The germline V gene (reference sequence) gives CDR1 as DFQATT and CDR2 as SNEGSKA. The CDR3 covers 11 residues, taking in both the cysteine and the phenylalanine. CDR3 DNA is the only sequence kept; it has 33 bases, read in frame from the first base. The V end loses 6 bases and the J end loses 8 bases, and a stretch of 10 bases separates them. Broader findings and caveats from the paper: The quantity of clinical and demographic metadata differed by source and by participant and was supplied without curation.

With respect to this clone: Its specific antigen is unknown. No base qualities exist here, and no much larger clone lies one base off it.

Sequenced input: peripheral blood. The sequence derives from a woman aged 60-75 years with acute or convalescent COVID-19. The receptor chain draws on TRBV20-1 and TRBJ1-4; the D gene lacks a confident call. The nucleotide sequence reads TGCAGTGCACCGACGGGAGAAAAACTGTTTTTT. Its translation is CSAPTGEKLFF.